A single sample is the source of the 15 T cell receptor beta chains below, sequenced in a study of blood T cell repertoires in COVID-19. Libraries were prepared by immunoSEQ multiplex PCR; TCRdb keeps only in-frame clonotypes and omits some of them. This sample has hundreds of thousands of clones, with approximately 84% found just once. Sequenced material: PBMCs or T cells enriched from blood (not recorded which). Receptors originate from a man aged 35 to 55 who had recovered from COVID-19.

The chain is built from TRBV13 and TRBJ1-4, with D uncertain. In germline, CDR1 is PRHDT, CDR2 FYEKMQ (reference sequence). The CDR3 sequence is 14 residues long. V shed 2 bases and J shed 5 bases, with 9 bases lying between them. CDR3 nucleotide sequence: TGTGCCAGCAGCTTACGGTCTTTAAATGAAAAACTGTTTTTT. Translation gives CASSLRSLNEKLFF. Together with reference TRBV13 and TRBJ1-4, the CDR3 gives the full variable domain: AAGVIQSPRHLIKEKRETATLKCYPIPRHDTVYWYQQGPGQDPQFLISFYEKMQSDKGSIPDRFSAQQFSDYHSELNMSSLELGDSALYFCASSLRSLNEKLFFGSGTQLSVL.

The CDR3 sequence is CASSADRGSSTGELFF. The CDR3 DNA reads as TGTGCCAGCAGTGCCGACAGGGGATCGAGCACCGGGGAGCTGTTTTTT. V usage is TRBV2 and J usage is TRBJ2-2, with 8 positions matching TRBD1. The trim removed 4 bases at V and 4 bases at J, leaving 8 bases unmatched. CDR1 SNHLY and CDR2 FYNNEI come from the germline V gene. The CDR3 totals 16 residues.

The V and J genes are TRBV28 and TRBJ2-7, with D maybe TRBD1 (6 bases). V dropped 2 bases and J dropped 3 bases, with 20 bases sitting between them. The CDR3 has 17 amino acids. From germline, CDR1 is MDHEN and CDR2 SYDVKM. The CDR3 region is CASSLIPGALKDYEQYF. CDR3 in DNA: TGTGCCAGCAGTTTAATCCCAGGGGCCCTCAAGGACTACGAGCAGTACTTC.

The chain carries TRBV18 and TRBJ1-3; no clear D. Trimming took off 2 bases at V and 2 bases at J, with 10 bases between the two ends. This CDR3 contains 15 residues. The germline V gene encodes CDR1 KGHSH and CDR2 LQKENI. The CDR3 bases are TGTGCCAGCTCACCAGTTGGAGGGACTGGAAACACCATATATTTT. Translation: CASSPVGGTGNTIYF.

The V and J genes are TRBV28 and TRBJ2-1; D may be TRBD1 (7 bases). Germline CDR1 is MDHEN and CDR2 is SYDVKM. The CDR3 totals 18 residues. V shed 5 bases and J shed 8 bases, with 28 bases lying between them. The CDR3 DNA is TGTGCCAGCAGTAATATATTCGCCGGAGGGGGCGCACTATATGAGCAGTTCTTC. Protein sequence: CASSNIFAGGGALYEQFF.

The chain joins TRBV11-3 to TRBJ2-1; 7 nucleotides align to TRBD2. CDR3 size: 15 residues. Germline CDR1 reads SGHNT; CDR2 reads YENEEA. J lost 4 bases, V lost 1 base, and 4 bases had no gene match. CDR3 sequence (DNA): TGTGCCAGCAGCTTAGGCGGGGGTACGTACAATGAGCAGTTCTTC. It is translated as CASSLGGGTYNEQFF. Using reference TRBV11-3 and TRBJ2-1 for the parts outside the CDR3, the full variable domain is EAGVVQSPRYKIIEKKQPVAFWCNPISGHNTLYWYLQNLGQGPELLIRYENEEAVDDSQLPKDRFSAERLKGVDSTLKIQPAELGDSAVYLCASSLGGGTYNEQFFGPGTRLTVL.

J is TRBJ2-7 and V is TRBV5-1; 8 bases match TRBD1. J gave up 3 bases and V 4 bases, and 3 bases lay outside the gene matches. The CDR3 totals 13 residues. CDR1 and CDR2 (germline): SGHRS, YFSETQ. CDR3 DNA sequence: TGCGCCAGCAGCCCGGGACAGGTCTACGAGCAGTACTTC. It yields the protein CASSPGQVYEQYF.

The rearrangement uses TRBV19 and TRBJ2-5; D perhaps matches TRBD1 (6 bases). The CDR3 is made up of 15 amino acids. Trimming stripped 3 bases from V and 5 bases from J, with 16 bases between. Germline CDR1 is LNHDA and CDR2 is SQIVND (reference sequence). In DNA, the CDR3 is TGTGCCAGTAGTATTAGGTGGGCAGGGGAGGAGACCCAGTACTTC. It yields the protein CASSIRWAGEETQYF.

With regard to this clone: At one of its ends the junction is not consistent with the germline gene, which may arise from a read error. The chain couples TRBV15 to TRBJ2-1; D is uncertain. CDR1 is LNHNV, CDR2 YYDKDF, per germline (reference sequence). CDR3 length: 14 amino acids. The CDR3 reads CATTRERLALGQFF. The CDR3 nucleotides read TGTGCCACCACCAGAGAGCGTTTAGCCTTAGGGCAGTTCTTC. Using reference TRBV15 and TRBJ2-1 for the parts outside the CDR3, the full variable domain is DAMVIQNPRYQVTQFGKPVTLSCSQTLNHNVMYWYQQKSSQAPKLLFHYYDKDFNNEADTPDNFQSRRPNTSFCFLDIRSPGLGDTAMYLCATTRERLALGQFFGPGTRLTVL.

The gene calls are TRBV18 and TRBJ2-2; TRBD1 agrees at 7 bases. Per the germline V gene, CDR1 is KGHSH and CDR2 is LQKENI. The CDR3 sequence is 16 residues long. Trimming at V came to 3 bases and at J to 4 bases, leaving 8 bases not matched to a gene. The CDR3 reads CASSPSGQILTGELFF. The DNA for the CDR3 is TGTGCCAGCTCACCCTCGGGACAGATTCTCACCGGGGAGCTGTTTTTT.

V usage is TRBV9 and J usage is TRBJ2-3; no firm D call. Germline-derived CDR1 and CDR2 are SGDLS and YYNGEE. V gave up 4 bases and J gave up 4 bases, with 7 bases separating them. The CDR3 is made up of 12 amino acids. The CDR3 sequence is CASSLNSDTQYF. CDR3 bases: TGTGCCAGCAGCCTTAACTCAGATACGCAGTATTTT. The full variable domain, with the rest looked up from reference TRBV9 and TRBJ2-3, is DSGVTQTPKHLITATGQRVTLRCSPRSGDLSVYWYQQSLDQGLQFLIQYYNGEERAKGNILERFSAQQFPDLHSELNLSSLELGDSALYFCASSLNSDTQYFGPGTRLTVL.

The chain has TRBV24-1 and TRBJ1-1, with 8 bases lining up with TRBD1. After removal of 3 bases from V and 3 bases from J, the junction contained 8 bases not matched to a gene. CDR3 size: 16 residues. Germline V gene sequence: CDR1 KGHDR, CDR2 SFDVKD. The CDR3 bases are TGTGCCACCAGTGATACAACGACAGGGGACGACACTGAAGCTTTCTTT. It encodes CATSDTTTGDDTEAFF.

CDR3 in DNA: TGTGCCAGCAGTGAGCACAGGGCAGACAATGAGCAGTTCTTC. It translates to CASSEHRADNEQFF. The V call is TRBV2, the J call TRBJ2-1, with D tentatively TRBD1 (6 bases). V was trimmed by 3 bases and J by 5 bases, leaving 11 bases between them. Germline CDR1 SNHLY, CDR2 FYNNEI. The CDR3 has 14 residues.

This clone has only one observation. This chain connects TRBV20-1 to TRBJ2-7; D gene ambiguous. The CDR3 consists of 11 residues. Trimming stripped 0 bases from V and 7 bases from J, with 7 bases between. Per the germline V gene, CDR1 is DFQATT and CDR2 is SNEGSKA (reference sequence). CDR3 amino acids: CSARDPPEQYF. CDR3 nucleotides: TGCAGTGCTAGAGATCCCCCGGAGCAGTACTTC.

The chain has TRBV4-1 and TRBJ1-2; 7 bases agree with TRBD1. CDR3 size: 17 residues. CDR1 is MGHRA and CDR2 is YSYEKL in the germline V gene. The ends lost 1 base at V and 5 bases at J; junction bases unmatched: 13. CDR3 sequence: CASSQAPGAGTAYGYTF. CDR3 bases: TGCGCCAGCAGCCAAGCACCAGGGGCCGGGACAGCGTATGGCTACACCTTC.